The sample holds many counts of the clone carrying this T cell receptor (beta chain). As yet, its antigen is unknown. The source of the sample is a study of T-cell reconstitution after alpha-beta-depleted transplantation in children. Construction of the TCRbeta library involved unique molecular identifiers. TCRdb re-analysed the PCR reads in MiXCR, keeping a single row per CDR3 protein. The sample lists over 450,000 distinct CDR3 sequences, over 9.5% occurring once. The V gene's germline CDR1 is MGHRA and CDR2 YSYEKL. V lost 4 bases and J lost 6, with 16 bases in between. CDR3 size: 15 residues. General study points: It was newly produced T cells that mostly accounted for T-cell counts and diversity one year after transplant.

The chain couples TRBV4-1 to TRBJ2-1, with D possibly TRBD2 on 6 matching bases. The clonotype originates from a child aged 2-15 years with inherited bone marrow failure, due to receive a stem cell transplant. Source: PBMCs, taken before TCRalphabeta/CD19-depleted stem cell transplant. The CDR3 bases are TGCGCCAGCAGCCCCCAGGCGGGCGGGACCAATGAGCAGTTCTTC. It yields the protein CASSPQAGGTNEQFF.